A selection of T cell receptor beta chains follows, all from one sample in a study of blood T cell repertoires in COVID-19. Measured with immunoSEQ multiplex PCR; TCRdb has only the in-frame clones, and not every one. The table includes about 340,000 clones, about nine tenths detected once. What was sequenced was peripheral blood. The receptor source for this set is a woman aged 45 to 65 with COVID-19, enrolled during active disease. The CDR3 runs from the conserved cysteine through the conserved F or W. The order of the fields is J gene, clone size, V gene, CDR3 protein. For some rows the clone size is stated as once, few or many, or as a class when expanded; others skip it.

TRBJ1-6	.	TRBV7-8	CASSLVRTGHNSPLHF
TRBJ1-4	.	TRBV15	CATSRAQGRRPNEKLFF
TRBJ2-5	.	TRBV11-3	CASSPGTGGQETQYF
TRBJ2-1	.	TRBV5-1	CASSLRTGDALRGYNEQFF
TRBJ2-1	.	TRBV2	CASSERAPEQFF
TRBJ1-1	.	TRBV5-6	CASSLVAGGKNTEAFF
TRBJ2-5	.	TRBV19	CASSIDNSGTQYF
TRBJ1-4	.	TRBV7-9	CASSPDRVEKLFF
TRBJ1-1	.	TRBV30	CAWNGVEAFF
TRBJ1-1	.	TRBV18	CASSFSLDRENTEAFF
TRBJ2-6	.	TRBV4-2	CASSHRDTKAGANVLTF
TRBJ2-1	.	TRBV12-3/TRBV12-4	CASSSRDEQFF
TRBJ2-1	many	TRBV5-1	CASSLQGVAGYNEQFF
TRBJ2-5	.	TRBV24-1	CATSDGGAGQETQYF
TRBJ1-2	.	TRBV6-5	CASSSHRTGGSYGYTF
TRBJ2-5	.	TRBV7-6	CASSLAYTGYQETQYF
TRBJ1-5	.	TRBV4-1	CASSRKRWQEDGGGNQPQHF
TRBJ2-1	.	TRBV3-1/TRBV3-2	CASSVGTSGSNEQFF
TRBJ2-5	.	TRBV5-1	CASSLRRGSETQYF
TRBJ2-3	.	TRBV24-1	CATSDPTGWIGTDTQYF
TRBJ1-4	.	TRBV5-6	CASSLGQRRTTNEKLFF
TRBJ1-3	.	TRBV4-2	CASSQEGRTGGAGGNTIYF
TRBJ2-7	.	TRBV7-3	CASSRLGDHEQYF
TRBJ2-7	.	TRBV6-5	CASTQGTHYEQYF
TRBJ2-5	.	TRBV7-9	CASSLAGGVETQYF
TRBJ1-2	.	TRBV19	CASSKETNYGYTF
TRBJ2-7	.	TRBV10-2	CASGSPLGGNEQYF
TRBJ2-1	.	TRBV18	CASSPLLSSSYNEQFF
TRBJ2-1	.	TRBV18	CASSPSGGDLNNEQFF
TRBJ2-1	.	TRBV14	CASSQDLRPANEQFF
TRBJ1-1	.	TRBV5-4	CASGATGEGEAFF
TRBJ2-7	.	TRBV9	CASSVAGTSVYEQYF
TRBJ1-1	.	TRBV9	CASSLGGDTTEAFF
TRBJ1-2	.	TRBV3-1/TRBV3-2	CATAQTRRTGGDGYTF
TRBJ2-7	.	TRBV5-4	CASSLLDKTGQYF
TRBJ2-7	.	TRBV15	CATSRDPAGEGEQYF
TRBJ1-5	.	TRBV18	CASSLLDTLRSQPQHF
TRBJ2-5	.	TRBV6-5	CALQGLAGGWETQYF